This paragraph covers one T cell receptor beta chain sequence. Its antigen has not been determined. It has no much larger one-base neighbor in the sample; base qualities were not kept. The cohort comprised around 700 healthy bone marrow donors. At the time of sampling, every cohort member was nominally healthy, though immune exposures that went unrecorded were likely present. The donor was CMV seropositive and was included in the group of some 290 seropositive cohort members. A peripheral blood sample was provided by each donor, and peripheral blood mononuclear cells were used for TCR beta sequencing. Genomic DNA was extracted from the blood cell samples with the Qiagen DNeasy Blood Extraction Kit. Library method: the immunoSEQ multiplex PCR assay. A mixture of 60 forward primers for TCR Vbeta segments and 13 reverse primers for TCR Jbeta segments was used in the multiplex PCR. Amplification of the CDR3 region of rearranged TCR beta genes was performed with a multiplex PCR assay on genomic DNA. The amplified TCR beta libraries were sequenced on the Illumina HiSeq System as 87-base-pair reads. Regarding the original processing steps: Across the 700 or so repertoires, a later analysis counted 80 million or so unique TCR beta chains, 9.5 million to 13 million of which were shared by at least two donors. A nearest-neighbor algorithm error-corrected the raw reads and collapsed the reads into unique sequences, merging closely related sequences to remove PCR and sequencing errors. V, D and J gene segments were assigned by aligning CDR3 sequences to IMGT reference sequences. For a sequence to be retained, a match of at least six nucleotides was required to both a V gene segment and a J gene segment. Rearrangements were classified as productive when the CDR3 lacked stop codons and remained in frame with V and J, and all other rearrangements were classified as non-productive. Following IMGT convention, CDR3 was defined as the stretch from the second conserved V-encoded cysteine to the conserved J-encoded phenylalanine. In an earlier analysis of roughly 580 of the donors, sequences lacking an unambiguous match to a single V gene segment were excluded. An earlier analysis of approximately 590 of the donors called V segments functional above 56.7% productive rearrangements and segregating when the between-donor standard deviation exceeded 5%. A statistical classification framework was built for diagnosing cytomegalovirus status from the catalog of TCR beta chain sequences. V and J gene assignment, in a later analysis, came from comparing TCR nucleotide sequences with IMGT/GENE-DB human TR gene sequences. The TCRdist pipeline was used in a later analysis to assign CDR3 sequences and most-parsimonious VDJ recombination scenarios. In a later analysis, each TCR beta chain was defined by its CDR3 amino acid sequence together with its V-gene family, and reads without a unique V-gene family were excluded. In a later analysis, some 600 highly shared, low-generation-probability nucleotide sequences were removed to address suspected cross-contamination and a sequencing artifact. In a later analysis, a clonal expansion index for each public chain was calculated from normalized within-repertoire ranks of inferred template counts. A later analysis computed generation probabilities with a VDJ recombination model fitted to out-of-frame rearrangements, and checked the results against IGoR. In a later analysis, TCR-TCR, TCR-HLA and TCR-CMV co-occurrence was scored with hypergeometric tests, and a repertoire-size bias correction was applied to TCR pairs. In a later analysis, false discovery rates were estimated by permuting HLA or CMV assignments 20 times. In a later analysis, co-occurring TCRs were grouped using DBSCAN, and TCRdist sequence similarity was added for clustering within HLA-allele-positive subsets. For co-occurrence clustering, repertoires with fewer than 30,000 or more than 120,000 public chains were excluded, along with a handful of repertoires with anomalous nucleotide sharing. TCRdb took this table from immuneACCESS and kept in-frame rearrangements with V and J called. Such tables lack part of the clones; where checked against another copy, unresolved V genes explain under half of the gap, and the rest is unexplained. V and J calls and clone size follow that table, whereas D and trimming were derived from the DNA. Across this sample there are 200,000 to 250,000 clones, with 70% seen only once. The biggest ten clones account for 2.5% to 3% of the sample.

The CDR3 has 12 amino acids, counting the end cysteine and phenylalanine. Here the CDR3 DNA is all that survives: 36 bases in frame from base 1. V was cut back by 2 bases and J by 6 bases, leaving a gap of 5 bases between them. Taken from the germline V gene, the CDR1 and CDR2 loops are SGHAT and FQNNGV. This sample was included in a study of cytomegalovirus exposure and HLA in healthy donors (dated by TCRdb to 2016 to 2017). In the study overall: In an earlier analysis of roughly 500 of the donors, 250 to 350 Gb of sequence data and some 100 million unique TCR beta sequences from 180 million or so T cells were reported. An early release that covered roughly 600 HLA-typed donors contained around 300 gigabases of sequencing data and roughly 84 million unique TCR sequences. The genetic ancestry cluster associated with self-reported Caucasian donors included 81% of the approximately 430 genotyped donors. The study was designed to test whether signatures of past pathogen exposure could be identified by cataloging public T cell receptors. The study used immunosequencing to profile the T cell repertoires of 666 subjects and linked those repertoires to cytomegalovirus serostatus. Along with the approximately 700-subject first cohort, a separate validation cohort of over a hundred different subjects was used. High-throughput TCR immunosequencing, statistical association of individual TCRs with disease status, and machine learning were combined to predict cytomegalovirus infection status. A later analysis re-examined previously published TCR beta repertoires from more than 600 donors and added high-resolution HLA genotyping to investigate patterns of TCR occurrence. Rather than using new phenotypic data, the later analysis identified candidate immune exposures from TCR beta sequences and from how often those sequences occurred across donors. To decide whether each TCR beta V gene segment behaved as functional or pseudogenic, an earlier analysis of approximately 620 of the donors relied on high-throughput TCR beta sequencing. Alongside the repertoire data, information on donor age, sex, ethnicity and CMV serostatus was compiled. A later genetic analysis took genome-wide SNP genotypes for 398 of the 666 donors and used that subset as a discovery cohort. Every discovery cohort repertoire had been produced on one sequencing platform. Both class I and class II loci were covered by HLA typing, at four-digit resolution. The number of donors typed differed by locus, with 629-630 for A, B, C, DRB1 and DQB1, 522 for DQA1, some 570 for DPA1, and some 450 for DPB1. Roughly 5 DR-DQ haplotypes were handled as single units for association and clustering because linkage in the cohort was strong. Among about 400 genotyped donors of the cohort, an average of roughly 230,000 unique TCR beta nucleotide sequences was sequenced per donor, of which approximately 18% were non-productive. Findings and caveats that apply to the study as a whole: Because HLA typing was missing for some donors at each locus, association tests included only the typed subset. A further reported finding was that TCR beta sequences accurately predicted the HLA-A and HLA-B alleles for most subjects in the first cohort. Immune exposure information for the cohort was limited to CMV serostatus. A later analysis reported that several top co-occurrence clusters appeared linked to parvovirus B19, influenza, CMV and Epstein-Barr virus. In vitro tests confirmed that three of the cytomegalovirus-associated TCR beta chains recognize cytomegalovirus antigens. This cohort had only TCR beta chains sequenced, and the lack of alpha or paired-chain data limited which features could be detected. The classifier was reported to diagnose cytomegalovirus status with high specificity and sensitivity in both the original and validation cohorts. The 87-base-pair reads could not distinguish some IMGT-functional V segments, including TRBV6-2 and TRBV6-3, so those segments were excluded. The study gave a list of under 200 TCR beta chains associated with cytomegalovirus. Linkage disequilibrium might explain the correlated functional status among segregating V segments, but an unknown experimental factor could not be ruled out. Across donors, most TCR sequences were observed very rarely, whereas some public TCRs were present in many individuals. When HLA alleles, especially DR and DQ, strongly co-occurred, attributing TCR associations to individual alleles was difficult. A later analysis found that most CMV-associated TCR beta chains appeared HLA-restricted, with HLA associations seemingly driven largely by CMV exposure. In a later analysis, HLA-associated TCR beta chains showed more clonal expansion and lower generation probabilities than non-associated chains that were equally common. The authors suggested that the approach could potentially be generalized to other disease states and immunological phenotypes. A later genetic analysis reported fewer N-insertions in productive TCRs among donors in an Asian-associated ancestry cluster than the roughly 720-donor mean. The presence/absence analyses assumed that sequencing depth was roughly uniform across donors, and that assumption may not be true. V-gene and J-gene trimming of TCR beta chains was associated with a missense DCLRE1C variant in a later genetic analysis, and the association was replicated in an independent cohort. The earlier analysis of 587 of the donors excluded roughly 17 rarely observed V segments, including chromosome 9 orphons, because counts were too low. An earlier analysis of around 600 of the donors showed that most TCR beta V segments appeared in productive rearrangements either about 87% or about 30% of the time, which broadly matched IMGT annotations. Specific HLA alleles were associated with 15,000 to 20,000 TCR beta sequences at a false discovery rate of 0.05 in a later analysis. A group of highly shared sequence variants was considered likely to be a technical artifact of the sequencing pipeline. In a later analysis, the rate of TCR association differed among HLA loci, with DRB1 alleles having the most associated TCRs and HLA-C alleles having the fewest.

The sequence is built from TRBV11-2 and TRBJ2-1; there is no confident call for the D gene. The sample consisted of PBMCs. This clonotype originated in a man in his forties in good health and CMV-seropositive. At the DNA level, the sequence is TGTGCCAGCAGCTTATTACTCAATGAGCAGTTCTTC. It encodes CASSLLLNEQFF.